This entry describes one T cell receptor (beta chain). Its target is not known. Trimming shortened V by 1 base and J by 7 bases, and 11 bases separated the two germline ends. The CDR3 covers 14 residues. Germline CDR1 and CDR2: SGHDT and YYEEEE. Measured with immunoSEQ multiplex PCR; TCRdb has only the in-frame clones, and not every one. The data hold 100,000 to 150,000 clones, with 89% observed a single time. These data belong to a study of T cell responses to AZD1222 COVID-19 vaccine. For the study at large: Pooled in the analysis were second doses at about 4 or about 12 weeks.

Study-wide points: White British donors predominated, females outnumbered males, and clonal diversity was possibly underestimated. There were vaccine-associated CD4 TCRs across spike, dominant at 160-218 and 743-854. AZD1222 recipients seropositive at baseline numbered only five to seven.

The receptor's source is an adult in good health. The sample in question was peripheral blood, obtained on day 0 of AZD1222 vaccination. V is TRBV5-6 and J is TRBJ1-4; perhaps TRBD1 as D (6 bases). CDR3 loop: CASSLRGGGEKLFF. The CDR3 coding sequence is TGTGCCAGCAGCTTGCGTGGGGGCGGTGAAAAACTGTTTTTT.